This is a list of T cell receptor beta chains from one sample in a study of PD-1 blockade in classical Hodgkin lymphoma. The assay was immunoSEQ multiplex PCR, and TCRdb's table has in-frame clones only and misses some. The data hold tens of thousands of clones, with approximately 91% observed a single time. The material sequenced was peripheral blood mononuclear cells (PBMCs), taken at baseline. The receptors stem from a human donor with classical Hodgkin lymphoma. Both conserved end residues are part of each CDR3. Fields, in order: D gene, V gene, clone size, J gene, CDR3 DNA, CDR3 protein. D genes are given only for firm matches. Rows give clone size only sometimes, using once, few, many, or a class for an expanded clone.

TRBD1	TRBV5-1	.	TRBJ1-2	TGCGCCAGCAGCTTGGAACAGGGGACAGATGAGCGCACCTTC	CASSLEQGTDERTF
TRBD1	TRBV7-2	.	TRBJ1-3	TGTGCCAGCAGCGCACAGGGGGCGGGAAACACCATATATTTT	CASSAQGAGNTIYF
.	TRBV5-4	.	TRBJ2-1	TGTGCCAGCAGCTTGGGGGGCGGGATTTCCGACAATGAGCAGTTCTTC	CASSLGGGISDNEQFF
.	TRBV7-2	.	TRBJ1-5	TGTGCCAGCAGCTTAGCGGTTTTACAGGGAGATCAGCCCCAGCATTTT	CASSLAVLQGDQPQHF
.	TRBV7-2	.	TRBJ1-2	TGTGCCAGCAGCTTAGCTTTGACCTCGGGAAGCAATGGCTACACCTTC	CASSLALTSGSNGYTF
.	TRBV4-1	.	TRBJ1-2	TGCGCCAGCAGCCAAGATCAGACCTATGGCTACACCTTC	CASSQDQTYGYTF
.	TRBV6-1	once	TRBJ1-1	TGTGCCAGCAGTGAAGCGCGAGGGACGAAAGCTTTCTTT	CASSEARGTKAFF
TRBD2	TRBV29-1	once	TRBJ2-1	TGCAGCGTTGATACTAGCGGGAGGTGGCAGTTCTTC	CSVDTSGRWQFF
.	TRBV5-4	.	TRBJ2-7	TGTGCCAGCAGCTTGGCCCCCGGGACCCAGAACGAGCAGTACTTC	CASSLAPGTQNEQYF
.	TRBV7-9	.	TRBJ1-1	TGTGCCAGCAGCTTATTGGGTGAAGCTTTCTTT	CASSLLGEAFF
TRBD2	TRBV19	.	TRBJ2-1	TGTGCCAGTAGCCAGCTCCCGTGGACTAGCGGGGAGGTAGGTACTGAGCAGTTCTTC	CASSQLPWTSGEVGTEQFF
TRBD2	TRBV5-6	.	TRBJ2-7	TGTGCCAGCAGCCCCCCGGGACTAGCGGGAGCGGTCTCCTACGAGCAGTACTTC	CASSPPGLAGAVSYEQYF
TRBD1	TRBV5-1	.	TRBJ1-2	TGCGCCAGCAGCCCGGGACAGGGGTATGGCTACACCTTC	CASSPGQGYGYTF
.	TRBV2	.	TRBJ2-1	TGTGCCAGCAGTGCACTTGTAGGGGTCCCCTACAATGAGCAGTTCTTC	CASSALVGVPYNEQFF
.	TRBV19	.	TRBJ2-2	TGTGCCAGTAGTAGCGATCCGGGAGCCACCACCGGGGAGCTGTTTTTT	CASSSDPGATTGELFF
.	TRBV11-2	.	TRBJ2-1	TGTGCCAGCAGCGCCATTAGCGGCCGCTACAATGAGCAGTTCTTC	CASSAISGRYNEQFF
.	TRBV9	.	TRBJ1-3	TGTGCCAGCAGTTCGACGGCCCCCCTCTCTGGAAACACCATATATTTT	CASSSTAPLSGNTIYF
TRBD1	TRBV6-1	.	TRBJ1-4	TGTGCCAGCAGTTCCCAGGGGGCGCATGAAAAACTGTTTTTT	CASSSQGAHEKLFF
.	TRBV19	.	TRBJ2-1	TGTGCCAGTAGTATCCGGGCCTATCGTAATTGGACAAATGAGCAGTTCTTC	CASSIRAYRNWTNEQFF
.	TRBV6-5	once	TRBJ1-1	TGTGCCAGCAGTTACTCGGGGAAGAACACTGAAGCTTTCTTT	CASSYSGKNTEAFF
.	TRBV5-6	.	TRBJ2-3	TGTGCCAGCAGCTTGAGTAGAGGAGATACGCAGTATTTT	CASSLSRGDTQYF